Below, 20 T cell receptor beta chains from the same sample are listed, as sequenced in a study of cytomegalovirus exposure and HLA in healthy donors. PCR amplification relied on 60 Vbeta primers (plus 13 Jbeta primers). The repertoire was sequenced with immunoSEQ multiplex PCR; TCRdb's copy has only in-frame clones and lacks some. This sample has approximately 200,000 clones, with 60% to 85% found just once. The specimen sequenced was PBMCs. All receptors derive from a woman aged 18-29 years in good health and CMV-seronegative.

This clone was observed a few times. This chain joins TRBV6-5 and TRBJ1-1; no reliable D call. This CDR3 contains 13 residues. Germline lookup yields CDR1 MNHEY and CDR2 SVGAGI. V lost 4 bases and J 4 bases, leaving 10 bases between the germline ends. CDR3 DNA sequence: TGTGCCAGCAGTTCTAACAGTGTCACTGAAGCTTTCTTT. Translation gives CASSSNSVTEAFF.

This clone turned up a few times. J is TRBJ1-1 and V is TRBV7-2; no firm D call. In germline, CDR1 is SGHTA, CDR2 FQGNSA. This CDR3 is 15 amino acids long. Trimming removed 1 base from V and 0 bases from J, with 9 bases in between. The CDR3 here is CASSLVHSMNTEAFF. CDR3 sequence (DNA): TGTGCCAGCAGCTTAGTTCACAGCATGAACACTGAAGCTTTCTTT.

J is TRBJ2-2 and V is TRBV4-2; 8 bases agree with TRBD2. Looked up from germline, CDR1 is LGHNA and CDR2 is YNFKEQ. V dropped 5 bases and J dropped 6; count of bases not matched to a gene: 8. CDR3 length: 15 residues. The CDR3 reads CASSLQIAGSGELFF. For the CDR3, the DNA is TGTGCCAGCAGCTTACAAATAGCGGGATCCGGGGAGCTGTTTTTT.

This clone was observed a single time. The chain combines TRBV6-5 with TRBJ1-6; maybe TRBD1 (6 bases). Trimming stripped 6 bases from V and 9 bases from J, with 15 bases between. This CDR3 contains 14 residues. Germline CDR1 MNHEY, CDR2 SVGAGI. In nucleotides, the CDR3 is TGTGCCAGCAGCCTACGGGACAATCGTTCACCCCTCCACTTT. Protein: CASSLRDNRSPLHF.

CDR3 in DNA: TGCGCCAGCAGCTCTTCCAACGTCCTGACTTTC. This codes for CASSSSNVLTF. This chain uses TRBV4-1 with TRBJ2-6; D is ambiguous. The V gene's germline CDR1 is MGHRA and CDR2 YSYEKL. This CDR3 spans 11 amino acids. Trimming cost V 5 bases and J 8 bases, with 4 bases left between them.

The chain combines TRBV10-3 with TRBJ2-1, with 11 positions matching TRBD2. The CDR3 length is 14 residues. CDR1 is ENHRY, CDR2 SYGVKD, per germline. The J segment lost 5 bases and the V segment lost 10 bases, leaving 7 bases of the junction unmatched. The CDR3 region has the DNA TGTGCCACCACGGGACTAGCGGTTCACAATGAGCAGTTCTTC. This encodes CATTGLAVHNEQFF.

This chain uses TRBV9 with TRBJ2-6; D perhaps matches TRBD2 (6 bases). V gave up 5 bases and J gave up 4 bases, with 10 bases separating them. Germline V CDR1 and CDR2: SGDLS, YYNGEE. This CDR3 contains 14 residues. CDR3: CASRGGMGANVLTF. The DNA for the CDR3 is TGTGCCAGCAGGGGGGGTATGGGGGCCAACGTCCTGACTTTC.

CDR3 bases: TGTGCCAGCAGTGTAGGAGGGCAACAGACCCAGTACTTC. Its protein product is CASSVGGQQTQYF. This chain links TRBV2 with TRBJ2-5, with D possibly TRBD2 on 6 matching bases. Per the germline V gene, CDR1 is SNHLY and CDR2 is FYNNEI. The CDR3 loop spans 13 amino acids. Trimming removed 4 bases from V and 6 bases from J, with 12 bases in between.

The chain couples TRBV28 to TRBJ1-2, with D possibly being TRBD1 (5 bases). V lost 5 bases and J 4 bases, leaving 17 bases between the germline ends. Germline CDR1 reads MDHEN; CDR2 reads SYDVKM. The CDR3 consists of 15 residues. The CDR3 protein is CASSLSRGTRYGYTF. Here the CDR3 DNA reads TGTGCCAGCAGTCTTTCCCGGGGGACGCGCTATGGCTACACCTTC.

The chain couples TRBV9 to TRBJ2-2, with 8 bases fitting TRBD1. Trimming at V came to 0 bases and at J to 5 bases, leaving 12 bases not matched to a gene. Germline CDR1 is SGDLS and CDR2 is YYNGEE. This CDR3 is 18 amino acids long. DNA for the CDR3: TGTGCCAGCAGCGTAGCGTGGGGACAGGAGAAAAGGACCGGGGAGCTGTTTTTT. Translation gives CASSVAWGQEKRTGELFF.

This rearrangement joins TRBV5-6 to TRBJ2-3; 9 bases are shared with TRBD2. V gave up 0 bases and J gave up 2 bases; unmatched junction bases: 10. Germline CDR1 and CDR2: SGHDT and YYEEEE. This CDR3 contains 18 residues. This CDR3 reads CASSLANAGGPDTDTQYF. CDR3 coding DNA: TGTGCCAGCAGCTTGGCCAACGCGGGAGGGCCGGACACAGATACGCAGTATTTT.

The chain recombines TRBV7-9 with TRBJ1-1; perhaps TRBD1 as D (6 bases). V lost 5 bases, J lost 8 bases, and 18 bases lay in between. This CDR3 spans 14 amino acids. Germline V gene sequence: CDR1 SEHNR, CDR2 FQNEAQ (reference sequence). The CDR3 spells CASSIRAQGLEAFF. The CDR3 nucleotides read TGTGCCAGCAGCATACGCGCACAGGGCCTGGAAGCTTTCTTT. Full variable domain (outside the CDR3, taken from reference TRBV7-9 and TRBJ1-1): DTGVSQNPRHKITKRGQNVTFRCDPISEHNRLYWYRQTLGQGPEFLTYFQNEAQLEKSRLLSDRFSAERPKGSFSTLEIQRTEQGDSAMYLCASSIRAQGLEAFFGQGTRLTVV.

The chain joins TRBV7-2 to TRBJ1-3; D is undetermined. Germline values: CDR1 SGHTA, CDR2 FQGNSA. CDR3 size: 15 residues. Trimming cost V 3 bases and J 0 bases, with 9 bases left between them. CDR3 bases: TGTGCCAGCAGCTTGGCAGGAAGCTCTGGAAACACCATATATTTT. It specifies CASSLAGSSGNTIYF.

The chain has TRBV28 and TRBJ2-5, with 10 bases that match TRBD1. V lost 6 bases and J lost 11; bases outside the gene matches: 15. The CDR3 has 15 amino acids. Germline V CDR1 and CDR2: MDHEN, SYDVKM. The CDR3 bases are TGTGCCAGCAGCCGGGGACAGGGGTTTACTCGGGAGCAGTACTTC. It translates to CASSRGQGFTREQYF.

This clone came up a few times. CDR3 nucleotide sequence: TGTGCCAGCAGCTTAGTCGCAGGGGACACCTACGAGCAGTACTTC. As protein: CASSLVAGDTYEQYF. This chain connects TRBV7-9 to TRBJ2-7; possible D gene TRBD1, 6 bases. The CDR3 runs 15 residues. CDR1 and CDR2 (germline): SEHNR, FQNEAQ (reference sequence). V was clipped by 1 base and J by 2 bases, with 12 bases between them.

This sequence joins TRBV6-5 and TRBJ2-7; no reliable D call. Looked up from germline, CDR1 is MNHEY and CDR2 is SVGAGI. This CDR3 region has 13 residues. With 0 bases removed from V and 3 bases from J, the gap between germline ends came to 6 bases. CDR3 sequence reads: CASSYSPSYEQYF. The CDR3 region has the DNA TGTGCCAGCAGTTACTCGCCCAGCTACGAGCAGTACTTC.

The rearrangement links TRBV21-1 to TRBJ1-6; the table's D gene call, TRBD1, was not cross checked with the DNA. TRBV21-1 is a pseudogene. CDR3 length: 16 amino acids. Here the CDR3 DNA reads TGTGCCAGCAGCAACCCTGTAGGGACAGGGGGTTCACCCCTCCACTTT. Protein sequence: CASSNPVGTGGSPLHF.

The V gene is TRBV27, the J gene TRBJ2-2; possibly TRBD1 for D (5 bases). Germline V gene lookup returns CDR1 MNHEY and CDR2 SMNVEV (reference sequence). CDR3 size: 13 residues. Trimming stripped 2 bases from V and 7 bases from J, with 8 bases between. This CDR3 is CASSLRGGGELFF. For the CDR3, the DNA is TGTGCCAGCAGTTTAAGGGGTGGCGGGGAGCTGTTTTTT.

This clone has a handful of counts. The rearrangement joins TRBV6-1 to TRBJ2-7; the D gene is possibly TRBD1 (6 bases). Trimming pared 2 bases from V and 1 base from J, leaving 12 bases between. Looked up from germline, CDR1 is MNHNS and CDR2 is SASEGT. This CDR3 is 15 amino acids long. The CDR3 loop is CASSERGGGSYEQYF. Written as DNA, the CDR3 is TGTGCCAGCAGTGAACGTGGGGGCGGGTCCTACGAGCAGTACTTC.

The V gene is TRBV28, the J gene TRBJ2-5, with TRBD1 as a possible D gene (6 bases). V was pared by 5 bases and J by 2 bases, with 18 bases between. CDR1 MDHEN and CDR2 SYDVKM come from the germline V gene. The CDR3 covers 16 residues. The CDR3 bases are TGTGCCAGCAGTCTCAACCAGGGGTCCCGGCAAGAGACCCAGTACTTC. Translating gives CASSLNQGSRQETQYF.